This T cell receptor beta chain was sequenced during a study of PD-L1 blockade in urothelial cancer. On the study more broadly: Blood samples had a median of 141,255 T cells.

TCRdb's copy holds only in-frame clones and misses some; the assay was immunoSEQ multiplex PCR. The table records around 30,000 clones, 80% to 85% of them present only once. The CDR3 is 11 amino acids. The germline gives CDR1 MNHNS, CDR2 SASEGT. Trimming took 5 bases from V and 9 from J, leaving 10 bases between them. The rearrangement links TRBV6-1 to TRBJ1-2, with D unclear. Specimen: PBMCs, collected around atezolizumab (anti-PD-L1) treatment. The receptor comes from a man aged 50-59 years with urothelial cancer. The CDR3 DNA follows: TGTGCCAGCAGTACCAGTCGAAGCTACACCTTC. Encoded protein: CASSTSRSYTF.